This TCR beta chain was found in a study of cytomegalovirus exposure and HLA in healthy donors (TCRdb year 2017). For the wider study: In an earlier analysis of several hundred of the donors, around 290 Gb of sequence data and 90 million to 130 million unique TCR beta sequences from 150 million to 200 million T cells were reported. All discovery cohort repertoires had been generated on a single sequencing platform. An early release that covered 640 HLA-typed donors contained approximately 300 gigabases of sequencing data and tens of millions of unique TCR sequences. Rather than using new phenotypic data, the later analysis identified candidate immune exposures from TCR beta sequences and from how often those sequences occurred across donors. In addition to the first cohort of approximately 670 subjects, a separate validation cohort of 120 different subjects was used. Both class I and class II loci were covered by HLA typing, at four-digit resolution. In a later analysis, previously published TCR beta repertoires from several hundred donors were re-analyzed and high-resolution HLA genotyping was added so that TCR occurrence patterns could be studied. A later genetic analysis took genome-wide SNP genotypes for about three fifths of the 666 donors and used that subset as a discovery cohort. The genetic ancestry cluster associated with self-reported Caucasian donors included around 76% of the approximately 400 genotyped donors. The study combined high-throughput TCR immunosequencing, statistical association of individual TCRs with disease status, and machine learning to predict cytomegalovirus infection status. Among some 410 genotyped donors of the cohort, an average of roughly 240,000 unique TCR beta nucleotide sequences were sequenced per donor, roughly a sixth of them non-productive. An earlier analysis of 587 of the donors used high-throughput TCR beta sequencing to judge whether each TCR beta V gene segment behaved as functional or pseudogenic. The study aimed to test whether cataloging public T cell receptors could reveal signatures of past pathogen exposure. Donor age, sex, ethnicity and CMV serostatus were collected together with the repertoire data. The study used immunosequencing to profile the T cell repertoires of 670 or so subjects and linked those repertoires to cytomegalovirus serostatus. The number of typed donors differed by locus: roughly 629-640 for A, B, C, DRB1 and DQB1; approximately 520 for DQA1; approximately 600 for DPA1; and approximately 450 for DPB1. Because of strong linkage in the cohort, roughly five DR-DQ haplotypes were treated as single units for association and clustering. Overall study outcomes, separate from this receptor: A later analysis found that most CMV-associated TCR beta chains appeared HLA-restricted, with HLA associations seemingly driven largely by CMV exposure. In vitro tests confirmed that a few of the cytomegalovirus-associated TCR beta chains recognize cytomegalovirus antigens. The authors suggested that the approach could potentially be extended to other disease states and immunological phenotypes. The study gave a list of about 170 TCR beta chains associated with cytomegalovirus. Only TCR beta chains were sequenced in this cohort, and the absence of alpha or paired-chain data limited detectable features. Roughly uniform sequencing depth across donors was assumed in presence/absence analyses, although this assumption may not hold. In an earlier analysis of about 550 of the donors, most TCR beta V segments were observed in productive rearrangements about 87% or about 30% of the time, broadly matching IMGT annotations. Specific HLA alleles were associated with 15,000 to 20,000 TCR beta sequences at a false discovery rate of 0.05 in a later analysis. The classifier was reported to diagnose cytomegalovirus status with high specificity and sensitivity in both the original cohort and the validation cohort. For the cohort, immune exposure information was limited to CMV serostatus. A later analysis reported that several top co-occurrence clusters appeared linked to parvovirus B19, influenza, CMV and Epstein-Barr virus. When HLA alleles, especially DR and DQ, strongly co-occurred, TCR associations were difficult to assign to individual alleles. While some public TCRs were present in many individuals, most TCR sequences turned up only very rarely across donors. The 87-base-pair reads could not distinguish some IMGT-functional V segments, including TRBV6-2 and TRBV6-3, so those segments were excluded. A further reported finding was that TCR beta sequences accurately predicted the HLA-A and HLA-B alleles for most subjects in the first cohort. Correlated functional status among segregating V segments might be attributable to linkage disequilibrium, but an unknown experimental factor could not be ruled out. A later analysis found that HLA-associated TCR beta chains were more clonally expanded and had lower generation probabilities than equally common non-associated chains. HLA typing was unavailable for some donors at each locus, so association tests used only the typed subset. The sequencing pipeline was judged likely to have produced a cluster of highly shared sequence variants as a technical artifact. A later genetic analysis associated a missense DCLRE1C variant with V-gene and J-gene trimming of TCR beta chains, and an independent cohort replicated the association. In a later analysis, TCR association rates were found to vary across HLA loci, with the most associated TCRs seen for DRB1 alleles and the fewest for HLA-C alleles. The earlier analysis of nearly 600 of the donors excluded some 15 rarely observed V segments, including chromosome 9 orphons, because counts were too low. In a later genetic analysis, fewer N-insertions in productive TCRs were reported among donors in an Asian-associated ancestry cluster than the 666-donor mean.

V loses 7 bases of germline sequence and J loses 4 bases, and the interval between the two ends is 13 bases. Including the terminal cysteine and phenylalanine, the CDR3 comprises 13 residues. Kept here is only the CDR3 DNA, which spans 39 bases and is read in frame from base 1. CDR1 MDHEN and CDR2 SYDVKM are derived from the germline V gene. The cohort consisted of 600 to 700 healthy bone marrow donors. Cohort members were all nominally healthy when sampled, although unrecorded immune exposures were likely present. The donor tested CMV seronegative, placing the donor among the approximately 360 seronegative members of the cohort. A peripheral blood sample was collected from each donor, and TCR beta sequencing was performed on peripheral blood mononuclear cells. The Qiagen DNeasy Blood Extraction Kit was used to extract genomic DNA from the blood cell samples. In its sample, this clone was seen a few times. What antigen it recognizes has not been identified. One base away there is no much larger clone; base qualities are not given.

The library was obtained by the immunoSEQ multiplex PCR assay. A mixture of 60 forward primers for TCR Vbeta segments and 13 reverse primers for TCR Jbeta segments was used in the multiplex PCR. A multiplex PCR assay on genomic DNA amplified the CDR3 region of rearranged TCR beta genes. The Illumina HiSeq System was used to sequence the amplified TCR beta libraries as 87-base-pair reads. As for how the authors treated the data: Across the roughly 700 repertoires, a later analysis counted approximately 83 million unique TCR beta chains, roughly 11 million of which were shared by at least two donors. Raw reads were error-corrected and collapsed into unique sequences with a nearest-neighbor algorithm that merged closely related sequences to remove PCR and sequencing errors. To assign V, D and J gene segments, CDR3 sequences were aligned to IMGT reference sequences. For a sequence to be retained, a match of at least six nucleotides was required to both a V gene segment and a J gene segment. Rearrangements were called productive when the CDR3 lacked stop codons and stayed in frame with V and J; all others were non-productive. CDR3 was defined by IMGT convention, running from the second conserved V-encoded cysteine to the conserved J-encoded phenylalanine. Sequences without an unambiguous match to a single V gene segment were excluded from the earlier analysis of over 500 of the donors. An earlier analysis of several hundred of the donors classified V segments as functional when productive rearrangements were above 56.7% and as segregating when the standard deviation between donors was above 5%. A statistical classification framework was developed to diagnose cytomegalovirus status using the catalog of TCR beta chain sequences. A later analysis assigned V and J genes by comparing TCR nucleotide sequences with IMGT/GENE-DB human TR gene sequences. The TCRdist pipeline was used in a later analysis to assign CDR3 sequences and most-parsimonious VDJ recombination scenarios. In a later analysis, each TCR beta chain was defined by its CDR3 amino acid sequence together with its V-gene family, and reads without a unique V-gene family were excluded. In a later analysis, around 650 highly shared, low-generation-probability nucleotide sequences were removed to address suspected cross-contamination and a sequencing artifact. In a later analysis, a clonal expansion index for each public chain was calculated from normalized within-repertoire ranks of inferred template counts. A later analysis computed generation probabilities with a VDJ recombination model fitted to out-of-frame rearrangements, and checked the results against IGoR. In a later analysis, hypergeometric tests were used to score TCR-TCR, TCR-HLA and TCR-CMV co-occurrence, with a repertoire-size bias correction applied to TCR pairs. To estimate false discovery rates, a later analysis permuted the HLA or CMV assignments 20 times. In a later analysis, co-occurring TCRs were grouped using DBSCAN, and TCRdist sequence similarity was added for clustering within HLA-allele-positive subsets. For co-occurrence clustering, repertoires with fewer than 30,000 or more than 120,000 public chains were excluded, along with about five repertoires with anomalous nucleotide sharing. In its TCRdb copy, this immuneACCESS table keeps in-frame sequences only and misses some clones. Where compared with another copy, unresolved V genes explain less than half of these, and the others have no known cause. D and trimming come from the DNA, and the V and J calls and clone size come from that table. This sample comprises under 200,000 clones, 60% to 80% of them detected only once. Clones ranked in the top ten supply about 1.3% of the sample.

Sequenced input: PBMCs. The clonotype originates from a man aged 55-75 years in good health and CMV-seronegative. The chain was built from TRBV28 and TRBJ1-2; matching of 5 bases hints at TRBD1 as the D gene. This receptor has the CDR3 CASTPRGVYGYTF. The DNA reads TGTGCCAGCACCCCACGGGGGGTCTATGGCTACACCTTC.